This T cell receptor beta chain was captured in a study of blood T cell repertoires in COVID-19. Donors in Cohort 3 who had recovered were those with two negative PCRs, healthcare professional clearance, or resolution of their symptoms. V gave up 2 bases and J gave up 1 base, with 8 bases separating them. Germline CDR1 reads KGHSH; CDR2 reads LQKENI. The CDR3 totals 14 residues. How the authors handled the data: Estimation of nucleated cell counts relied on the amplification of reference gene primers. The assay was immunoSEQ multiplex PCR, and TCRdb's table has in-frame clones only and misses some. Clone size and the V and J calls come from that table; the DNA yielded D and trimming. This table holds about 270,000 clones, around 91% found once.

The clonotype was recovered from a woman between 18 and 29 years old who had recovered from COVID-19. The sequenced material came from PBMCs or T cells enriched from blood (not recorded which). The chain recombines TRBV18 with TRBJ1-2; no clear D. CDR3 nucleotides: TGTGCCAGCTCACCAGGCCAAGATAACTATGGCTACACCTTC. This encodes CASSPGQDNYGYTF.